The clone carrying this TCR beta chain was counted a few times. What it binds is unknown. The source of the sample is a study of T cells in Graves' hyperthyroidism and ophthalmopathy. General study points: Most thyroid clonotypes that were expanded above 0.001 also turned up in blood.

Trimming removed 4 bases at V and 0 bases at J, with 15 bases between. Germline assignment: CDR1 MGHRA and CDR2 YSYEKL. This CDR3 is 17 amino acids long. TCR beta CDR3 sequences were amplified from RNA transcripts. The primer set for the first-round RT-PCR of the TCR CDR3 was HTBI. One entry per CDR3 protein results from TCRdb running MiXCR on the multiplex PCR reads. Among about 400,000 distinct CDR3 sequences listed, approximately 14% were seen once. V usage is TRBV4-1 and J usage is TRBJ2-2, with D perhaps matching TRBD1 (5 bases). This sequence originates from a woman between 18 and 29 years old with Graves' hyperthyroidism. The sequenced sample was blood. This CDR3 is CASSRFVGQPNTGELFF. The CDR3, as DNA: TGCGCCAGCAGCCGATTTGTGGGGCAGCCGAACACCGGGGAGCTGTTTTTT.